These 29 T cell receptor beta chains share one sample of origin, sequenced in a study of cytomegalovirus exposure and HLA in healthy donors. In the PCR, 60 Vbeta and 13 Jbeta primers were used. Here immunoSEQ multiplex PCR was the method, and the copy in TCRdb shows in-frame clones only, minus some. The data show 40,000 to 45,000 clones, with approximately 52% seen just once and about 12% held by the top ten. Sequencing was carried out using PBMCs. The origin of the receptors is a human donor in good health.

The V gene is TRBV19, the J gene TRBJ1-1, with D maybe TRBD1 (6 bases). Germline V gene sequence: CDR1 LNHDA, CDR2 SQIVND (reference sequence). The CDR3 length is 12 residues. V was clipped by 6 bases and J by 10 bases, with 15 bases between them. CDR3 in DNA: TGTGCCAGTAGAGAGGGCAGGGGAACAGCTTTCTTT. Protein: CASREGRGTAFF.

The V gene is TRBV27, the J gene TRBJ2-7, with TRBD1 matching over 9 bases. Trimming cost V 6 bases and J 2 bases; bases outside gene matches: 17. Germline assignment: CDR1 MNHEY and CDR2 SMNVEV (reference sequence). This CDR3 has 18 amino acids. CDR3 loop: CASRLKTEKDRGAYEQYF. The DNA of the CDR3 is TGTGCCAGCAGACTAAAAACGGAGAAGGACAGGGGAGCCTACGAGCAGTACTTC.

This clone has a handful of counts. The V call is TRBV5-1, the J call TRBJ2-1; 13 positions agree with TRBD2. The germline V gene encodes CDR1 SGHRS and CDR2 YFSETQ. V trimming: 6 bases; J trimming: 6 bases; junction bases outside the gene matches: 6. The CDR3 contains 15 residues. CDR3 amino acids: CASTMTSGGLNEQFF. The CDR3 DNA is TGCGCCAGCACAATGACTAGCGGGGGGCTCAATGAGCAGTTCTTC.

The sample holds a few counts of this clone. The V call is TRBV4-3, the J call TRBJ1-3; tentative D call: TRBD1 (6 bases). The germline V gene encodes CDR1 LGHNA and CDR2 YSLEER. CDR3 length equals 15 residues. Trimming left V 0 bases short and J 7 bases short, with 13 bases between. For the CDR3, the DNA is TGCGCCAGCAGCCAAGATCCGGGGGGCCGGAACACCATATATTTT. Translating gives CASSQDPGGRNTIYF.

The rearrangement uses TRBV5-6 and TRBJ2-7; 9 bases align to TRBD1. Trimming removed 1 base from V and 1 base from J; junction bases left unmatched: 6. The CDR3 consists of 16 residues. CDR1 and CDR2 (germline): SGHDT, YYEEEE. CDR3 bases: TGTGCCAGCAGCTTGATTCCGGGACAGGGATCCTACGAGCAGTACTTC. It codes for CASSLIPGQGSYEQYF.

This clone was found many times. This chain connects TRBV2 to TRBJ1-2, with 9 bases fitting TRBD1. J lost 8 bases, V lost 4 bases, and 8 bases had no gene match. The length of the CDR3 is 14 residues. The V gene's germline CDR1 is SNHLY and CDR2 FYNNEI. The CDR3: CASSAQQGAHGYTF. In nucleotides, the CDR3 is TGTGCCAGCAGTGCCCAACAGGGGGCTCACGGCTACACCTTC.

The chain uses TRBV7-3 and TRBJ1-2, with no clear D. The CDR3 has 15 residues. Looked up from germline, CDR1 is SGHTA and CDR2 is FQGTGA. V was shortened by 3 bases and J by 0 bases, with 11 bases between the two germline ends. The DNA of the CDR3 is TGTGCCAGCAGCTTGCCACAGCAAGCTAACTATGGCTACACCTTC. It specifies CASSLPQQANYGYTF.

This chain joins TRBV9 and TRBJ2-1; D uncertain. V gave up 1 base and J gave up 0 bases, with 8 bases separating them. Germline CDR1 and CDR2: SGDLS and YYNGEE. The CDR3 is made up of 15 amino acids. The DNA for the CDR3 is TGTGCCAGCAGCGTAAAAATCAGCTCCTACAATGAGCAGTTCTTC. Encoded protein: CASSVKISSYNEQFF.

The chain has TRBV4-1 and TRBJ1-1, with TRBD1 matching 8 bases. There are 20 residues in the CDR3. The V segment lost 2 bases and the J segment 0 bases; nucleotides outside the gene matches: 17. Germline V gene lookup returns CDR1 MGHRA and CDR2 YSYEKL. This CDR3 is CASSQLKVGRTGLLNTEAFF. As DNA, the CDR3 is TGCGCCAGCAGCCAACTAAAAGTTGGGAGGACAGGGCTTCTGAACACTGAAGCTTTCTTT.

The chain is built from TRBV7-2 and TRBJ2-2; tentative D call: TRBD1 (7 bases). Trimming shortened V by 5 bases and J by 9 bases, and 19 bases separated the two germline ends. From germline, CDR1 is SGHTA and CDR2 FQGNSA. This CDR3 contains 15 residues. CDR3: CASSVQGGGPRELFF. CDR3 DNA sequence: TGTGCCAGCAGCGTTCAAGGAGGGGGCCCCAGGGAGCTGTTTTTT.

The chain uses TRBV7-9 and TRBJ2-1; D unclear. Trimming stripped 0 bases from V and 0 bases from J, with 9 bases between. The CDR3 is made up of 16 amino acids. Germline V gene data show CDR1 as SEHNR and CDR2 as FQNEAQ (reference sequence). The CDR3 reads CASSLAGSFSYNEQFF. The CDR3, as DNA: TGTGCCAGCAGCTTAGCCGGGTCCTTCTCCTACAATGAGCAGTTCTTC.

This clone was picked up a small number of times. CDR3 in DNA: TGTGCCAGCAGTTACCACGGACCGGGGACAGATACGCAGTATTTT. It codes for CASSYHGPGTDTQYF. This rearrangement joins TRBV6-5 to TRBJ2-3, with TRBD2 as a possible D gene (5 bases). V was trimmed by 2 bases and J by 3 bases, leaving 12 bases between them. Germline V gives CDR1 MNHEY, CDR2 SVGAGI. This CDR3 has 15 amino acids.

The gene calls are TRBV7-3 and TRBJ2-3; no clear D gene. Trimming stripped 3 bases from V and 1 base from J, with 5 bases between. The length of the CDR3 is 13 residues. Germline CDR1 reads SGHTA; CDR2 reads FQGTGA. The CDR3 DNA follows: TGTGCCAGCAGCTTGAGCCGCACAGATACGCAGTATTTT. It translates to CASSLSRTDTQYF. The full variable domain, its missing parts supplied by reference TRBV7-3 and TRBJ2-3, is GAGVSQTPSNKVTEKGKYVELRCDPISGHTALYWYRQSLGQGPEFLIYFQGTGAADDSGLPNDRFFAVRPEGSVSTLKIQRTERGDSAVYLCASSLSRTDTQYFGPGTRLTVL.

The V gene is TRBV9, the J gene TRBJ1-3, with D perhaps matching TRBD1 (5 bases). This CDR3 is 15 amino acids long. Germline lookup yields CDR1 SGDLS and CDR2 YYNGEE. V lost 4 bases and J 0 bases, leaving 11 bases between the germline ends. The CDR3 sequence: CASSNMDTSGNTIYF. For the CDR3, the DNA is TGTGCCAGCAGCAACATGGACACCTCTGGAAACACCATATATTTT.

This clone was counted once. This chain uses TRBV18 with TRBJ2-7; 10 nucleotides agree with TRBD1. Germline V lookup: CDR1 KGHSH, CDR2 LQKENI. The CDR3 has 15 residues. V shed 4 bases, J shed 5 bases, and the junction held 8 bases outside the gene matches. CDR3 region: CASSRFGQGEDEQYF. The CDR3 DNA follows: TGTGCCAGCTCACGGTTCGGACAGGGGGAGGACGAGCAGTACTTC.

Only a few counts were recorded for this clone. The genes are TRBV11-3 and TRBJ1-1; D gene ambiguous. There are 13 residues in the CDR3. The ends were cut back, 1 base at V and 7 bases at J, with 10 bases in the middle. Germline V gene data show CDR1 as SGHNT and CDR2 as YENEEA. The CDR3 DNA reads as TGTGCCAGCAGCTTAGGATCAAGACTTGAAGCTTTCTTT. Its translation is CASSLGSRLEAFF.

The chain carries TRBV5-1 and TRBJ1-1, with TRBD1 matching 8 bases. The CDR3 runs to 17 residues. The germline V gene encodes CDR1 SGHRS and CDR2 YFSETQ. After removal of 1 base from V and 1 base from J, the junction contained 9 bases not matched to a gene. The CDR3 loop reads CASSLTGGSSPNTEAFF. The CDR3, as DNA: TGCGCCAGCAGCTTGACAGGGGGTTCCTCGCCGAACACTGAAGCTTTCTTT. Full variable domain (outside the CDR3, taken from reference TRBV5-1 and TRBJ1-1): KAGVTQTPRYLIKTRGQQVTLSCSPISGHRSVSWYQQTPGQGLQFLFEYFSETQRNKGNFPGRFSGRQFSNSRSEMNVSTLELGDSALYLCASSLTGGSSPNTEAFFGQGTRLTVV.

This clone came up a few times. The chain links TRBV19 to TRBJ2-6; D is possibly TRBD1 (6 bases). From germline, CDR1 is LNHDA and CDR2 SQIVND (reference sequence). CDR3 size: 15 residues. V lost 2 bases to trimming and J lost 4 bases, with 9 bases between them. For the CDR3, the DNA is TGTGCCAGTAGTATACCAGGGGACGGGGCCAACGTCCTGACTTTC. Its translation: CASSIPGDGANVLTF.

This clone was counted a few times. The rearrangement joins TRBV6-5 to TRBJ2-3; D gene uncertain. The CDR3 covers 12 residues. Deletions cut 6 bases from V and 0 bases from J, with 4 bases between. CDR1 and CDR2 (germline): MNHEY, SVGAGI. The CDR3 loop is CASRSSTDTQYF. CDR3 sequence (DNA): TGTGCCAGCAGATCGAGCACAGATACGCAGTATTTT.

As for this clone: It is likely a read error, because the conserved phenylalanine at the end of the CDR3 is missing. The DNA is omitted, as the CDR3 cannot be located on it reliably, and the CDR3 follows TCRdb's listing. V gene TRBV27 combines with J gene TRBJ1-1; TRBD1 reflects the table's D call only, with no check against the DNA. Per germline, CDR1 MNHEY and CDR2 SMNVEV (reference sequence). Termini included, the CDR3 measures 12 amino acids. The chain's CDR3 is CASSLDRGLGVG.

The chain combines TRBV5-5 with TRBJ1-2; 7 positions agree with TRBD1. The germline V gene encodes CDR1 SGHKS and CDR2 YYEKEE (reference sequence). CDR3 length: 13 amino acids. V shed 4 bases and J 2 bases; nucleotides not matched to a gene: 2. The CDR3 loop is CASSPTGNYGYTF. In nucleotides, the CDR3 is TGTGCCAGCAGCCCGACAGGGAACTATGGCTACACCTTC.

The chain has TRBV29-1 and TRBJ1-4, with TRBD1 identical over 11 bases. CDR3 length: 14 residues. Losses at the gene ends were 3 bases for V and 8 bases for J; bases not matched to a gene: 5. Germline CDR1 SQVTM, CDR2 ANQGSEA. The CDR3 DNA sequence: TGCAGCGTTGAGGGGGGACAGGGGGGGGAAAAACTGTTTTTT. It codes for CSVEGGQGGEKLFF.

The V and J genes are TRBV7-2 and TRBJ2-1; the match to TRBD2 covers 8 bases. J was trimmed by 0 bases and V by 2 bases; bases with no gene match: 0. Looked up from germline, CDR1 is SGHTA and CDR2 is FQGNSA. This CDR3 is built from 15 residues. The DNA of the CDR3 is TGTGCCAGCAGCTTACTAGCGGGCTCCTACAATGAGCAGTTCTTC. This encodes CASSLLAGSYNEQFF. Filled out from reference TRBV7-2 and TRBJ2-1, the complete variable domain reads GAGVSQSPSNKVTEKGKDVELRCDPISGHTALYWYRQSLGQGLEFLIYFQGNSAPDKSGLPSDRFSAERTGGSVSTLTIQRTQQEDSAVYLCASSLLAGSYNEQFFGPGTRLTVL.

This clone showed up just a few times. This sequence joins TRBV9 and TRBJ2-4, with 11 positions matching TRBD2. There are 15 residues in the CDR3. V lost 4 bases, J lost 9 bases, and 9 bases stayed unmatched. In germline, CDR1 is SGDLS, CDR2 YYNGEE. The CDR3 DNA is TGTGCCAGCAGCCGGACTAGCGGGTGGTTGAGCATTCAGTACTTC. Its translation is CASSRTSGWLSIQYF.

This chain joins TRBV19 and TRBJ1-5; 7 bases agree with TRBD1. V was pared by 4 bases and J by 3 bases, with 9 bases of the junction left unmatched. This CDR3 region has 16 residues. Germline V gene lookup returns CDR1 LNHDA and CDR2 SQIVND (reference sequence). CDR3 coding DNA: TGTGCCAGTAGTACTCGACAGGGAGGCCCCAATCAGCCCCAGCATTTT. This sequence encodes CASSTRQGGPNQPQHF.

The chain carries TRBV7-2 and TRBJ2-7; 8 positions match TRBD1. This CDR3 spans 12 amino acids. Germline V CDR1 and CDR2: SGHTA, FQGNSA. V was pared by 5 bases and J by 6 bases, with 3 bases of the junction left unmatched. Written as DNA, the CDR3 is TGTGCCAGCAGCCCGACAGGGGTCGAGCAGTACTTC. Translated, it gives CASSPTGVEQYF.

CDR3 protein: CASSGTPAGNQPQHF. The CDR3, as DNA: TGTGCCAGCAGCGGGACACCCGCGGGCAATCAGCCCCAGCATTTT. The rearrangement joins TRBV2 to TRBJ1-5; D might be TRBD1 (6 bases). CDR1 is SNHLY, CDR2 FYNNEI, per germline. V lost 6 bases and J lost 2, with 14 bases in between. This CDR3 contains 15 residues.

This rearrangement joins TRBV6-6 to TRBJ2-1; TRBD1 aligns across 12 bases. Germline V gives CDR1 MNHNY, CDR2 SVGAGI (reference sequence). Trimming cost V 5 bases and J 4 bases; bases outside gene matches: 6. This CDR3 comprises 16 residues. The CDR3 loop reads CASSRGTGGRYNEQFF. Here the CDR3 DNA reads TGTGCCAGCAGTAGGGGGACAGGGGGCCGGTACAATGAGCAGTTCTTC.

The V and J genes are TRBV19 and TRBJ1-6; D may be TRBD1 (5 bases). The CDR3 contains 15 residues. Germline V lookup: CDR1 LNHDA, CDR2 SQIVND (reference sequence). V was pared by 3 bases and J by 9 bases, with 15 bases between. Written as DNA, the CDR3 is TGTGCCAGTAGTATGAAAGGGGCAGGTGGTTCACCCCTCCACTTT. This sequence encodes CASSMKGAGGSPLHF.